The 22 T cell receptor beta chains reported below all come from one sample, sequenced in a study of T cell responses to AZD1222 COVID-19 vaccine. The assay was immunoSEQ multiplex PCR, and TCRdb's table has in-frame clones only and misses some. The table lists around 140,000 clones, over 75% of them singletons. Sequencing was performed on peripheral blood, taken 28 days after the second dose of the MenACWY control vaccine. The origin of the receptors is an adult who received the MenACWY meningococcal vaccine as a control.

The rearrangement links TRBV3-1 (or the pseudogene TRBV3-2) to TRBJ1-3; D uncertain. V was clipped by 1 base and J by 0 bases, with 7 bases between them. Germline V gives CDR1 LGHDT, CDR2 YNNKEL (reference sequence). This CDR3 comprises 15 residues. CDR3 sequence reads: CASSQVEHSGNTIYF. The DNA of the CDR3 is TGTGCCAGCAGCCAAGTTGAACACTCTGGAAACACCATATATTTT.

CDR3 sequence reads: CASSRDRGRTGELFF. CDR3 DNA: TGTGCCAGCAGCCGGGACAGGGGGCGGACCGGGGAGCTGTTTTTT. The genes are TRBV6-5 and TRBJ2-2; 12 bases map to TRBD1. The CDR3 is 15 amino acids. Germline V gene data show CDR1 as MNHEY and CDR2 as SVGAGI. The V and J ends lost 6 bases and 5 bases, in that order; junction bases with no gene match: 4.

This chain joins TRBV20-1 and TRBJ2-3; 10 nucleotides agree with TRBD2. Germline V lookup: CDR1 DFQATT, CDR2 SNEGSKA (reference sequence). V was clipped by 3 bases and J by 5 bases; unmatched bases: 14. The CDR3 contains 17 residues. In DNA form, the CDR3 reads TGCAGTGCTAGTTTCTGGGGGAGCGGGGGGGCCCTAGATACGCAGTATTTT. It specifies CSASFWGSGGALDTQYF.

The CDR3: CASSYPGHSDHNEQFF. The CDR3 DNA sequence: TGCGCCAGCAGCTATCCGGGACATTCTGACCACAATGAGCAGTTCTTC. The chain employs TRBV4-1 and TRBJ2-1; perhaps TRBD1 as D (6 bases). Trimming took off 5 bases at V and 5 bases at J, with 19 bases between the two ends. The CDR3 sequence is 16 residues long. Germline values: CDR1 MGHRA, CDR2 YSYEKL.

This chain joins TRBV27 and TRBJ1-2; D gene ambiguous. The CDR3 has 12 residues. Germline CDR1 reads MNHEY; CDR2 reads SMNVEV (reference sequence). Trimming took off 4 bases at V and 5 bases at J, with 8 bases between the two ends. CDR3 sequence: CASSSHGYGYTF. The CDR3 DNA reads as TGTGCCAGCAGTTCTCATGGTTATGGCTACACCTTC.

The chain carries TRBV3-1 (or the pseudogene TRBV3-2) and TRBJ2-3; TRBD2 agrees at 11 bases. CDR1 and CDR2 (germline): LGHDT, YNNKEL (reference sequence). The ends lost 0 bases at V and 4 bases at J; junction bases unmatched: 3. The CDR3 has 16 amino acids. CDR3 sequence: CASSQDKTSGADTQYF. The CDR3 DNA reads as TGTGCCAGCAGCCAAGATAAGACTAGCGGGGCAGATACGCAGTATTTT.

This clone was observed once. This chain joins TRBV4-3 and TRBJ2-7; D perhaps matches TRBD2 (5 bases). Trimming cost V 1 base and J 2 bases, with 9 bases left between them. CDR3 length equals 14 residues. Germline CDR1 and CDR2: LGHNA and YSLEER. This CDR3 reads CASSQVPGTYEQYF. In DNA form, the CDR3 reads TGCGCCAGCAGCCAAGTCCCGGGAACCTACGAGCAGTACTTC.

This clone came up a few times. Here the CDR3 DNA reads TGCGCCAGCAGCTTGGTTCCGGGACAGCAAGAGACCCAGTACTTC. Translating gives CASSLVPGQQETQYF. V is TRBV5-1 and J is TRBJ2-5; 7 bases fit TRBD1. The germline CDR1 and CDR2 sequences are SGHRS and YFSETQ. CDR3 size: 15 residues. V dropped 0 bases and J dropped 2; count of bases not matched to a gene: 4.

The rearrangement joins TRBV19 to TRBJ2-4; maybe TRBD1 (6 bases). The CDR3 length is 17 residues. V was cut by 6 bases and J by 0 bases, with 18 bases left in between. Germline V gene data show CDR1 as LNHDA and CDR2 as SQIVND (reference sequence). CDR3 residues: CASSSTGQSLAKNIQYF. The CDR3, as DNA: TGTGCCAGTAGCAGTACCGGACAGTCATTAGCCAAAAACATTCAGTACTTC.

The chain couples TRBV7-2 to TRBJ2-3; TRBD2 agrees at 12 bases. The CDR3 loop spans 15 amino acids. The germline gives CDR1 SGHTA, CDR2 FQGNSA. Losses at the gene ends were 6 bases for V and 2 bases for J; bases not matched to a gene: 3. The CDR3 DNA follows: TGTGCCAGCAGGGGACTAGCGGGCCTCACAGATACGCAGTATTTT. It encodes CASRGLAGLTDTQYF. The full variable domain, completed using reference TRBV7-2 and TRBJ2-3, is GAGVSQSPSNKVTEKGKDVELRCDPISGHTALYWYRQSLGQGLEFLIYFQGNSAPDKSGLPSDRFSAERTGGSVSTLTIQRTQQEDSAVYLCASRGLAGLTDTQYFGPGTRLTVL.

The CDR3 coding sequence is TGTGCCACCAGCACCCGGGGACGGGGAAGGGAGCAGTACGTC. This translates into CATSTRGRGREQYV. The rearrangement joins TRBV15 to TRBJ2-7; D might be TRBD1 or TRBD2, each matching 5 bases. V was clipped by 4 bases and J by 7 bases, with 17 bases between them. CDR1 is LNHNV and CDR2 is YYDKDF in the germline V gene (reference sequence). The CDR3 is 14 amino acids.

Written as DNA, the CDR3 is TGTGCCAGTAGTATCTCAGGGAACACTGAAGCTTTCTTT. This translates into CASSISGNTEAFF. The V and J genes are TRBV19 and TRBJ1-1; D not certain. The V and J ends lost 3 bases and 1 base respectively, with 6 bases between them. The length of the CDR3 is 13 residues. Germline assignment: CDR1 LNHDA and CDR2 SQIVND (reference sequence).

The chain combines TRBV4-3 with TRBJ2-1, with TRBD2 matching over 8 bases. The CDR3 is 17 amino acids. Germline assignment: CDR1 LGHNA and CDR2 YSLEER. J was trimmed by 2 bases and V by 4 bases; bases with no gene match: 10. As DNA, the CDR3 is TGCGCCAGCAGCCCCCGAGCGGGAGATCCAACCTACAATGAGCAGTTCTTC. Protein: CASSPRAGDPTYNEQFF.

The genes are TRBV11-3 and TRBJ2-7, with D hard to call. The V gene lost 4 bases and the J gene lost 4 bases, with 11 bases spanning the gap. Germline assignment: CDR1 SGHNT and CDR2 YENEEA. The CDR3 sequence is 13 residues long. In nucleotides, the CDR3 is TGTGCCAGCAGCTCGGCCGCCTTATACGAGCAGTACTTC. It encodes CASSSAALYEQYF.

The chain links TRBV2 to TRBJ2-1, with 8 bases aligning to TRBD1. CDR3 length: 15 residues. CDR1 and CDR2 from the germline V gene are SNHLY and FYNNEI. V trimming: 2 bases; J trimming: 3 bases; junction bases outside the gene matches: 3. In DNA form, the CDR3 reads TGTGCCAGCAGTGAACAGGGGGCCCACTACAATGAGCAGTTCTTC. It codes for CASSEQGAHYNEQFF.

As DNA, the CDR3 is TGTGCCAGCAGCAGCCGTGGGGGGAGGTACGTC. Amino acids: CASSSRGGRYV. The chain couples TRBV6-4 to TRBJ2-7; D may be TRBD2 (6 bases). The germline V and J ends were trimmed by 6 bases and 12 bases, with 15 bases remaining between them. Germline V CDR1 and CDR2: MRHNA, SNTAGT. The CDR3 contains 11 residues.

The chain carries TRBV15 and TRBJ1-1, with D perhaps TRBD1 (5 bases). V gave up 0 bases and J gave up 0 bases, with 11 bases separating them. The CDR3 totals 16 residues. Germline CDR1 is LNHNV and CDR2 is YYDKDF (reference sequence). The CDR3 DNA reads TGTGCCACCAGCAGAGATCGGGGGGTGGTGAACACTGAAGCTTTCTTT. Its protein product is CATSRDRGVVNTEAFF. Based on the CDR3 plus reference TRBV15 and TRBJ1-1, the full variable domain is DAMVIQNPRYQVTQFGKPVTLSCSQTLNHNVMYWYQQKSSQAPKLLFHYYDKDFNNEADTPDNFQSRRPNTSFCFLDIRSPGLGDTAMYLCATSRDRGVVNTEAFFGQGTRLTVV.

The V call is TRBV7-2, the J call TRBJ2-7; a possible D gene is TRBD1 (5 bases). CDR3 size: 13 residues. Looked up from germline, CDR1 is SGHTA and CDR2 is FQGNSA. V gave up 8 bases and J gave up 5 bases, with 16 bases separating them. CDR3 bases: TGTGCCAGCGGGAACAGGCCAGTAGACGAGCAGTACTTC. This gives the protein CASGNRPVDEQYF.

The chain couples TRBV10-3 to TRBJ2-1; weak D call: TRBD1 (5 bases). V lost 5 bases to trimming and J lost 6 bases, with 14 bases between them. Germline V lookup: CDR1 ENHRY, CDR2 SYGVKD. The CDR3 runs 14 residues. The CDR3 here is CAISFKDRGNEQFF. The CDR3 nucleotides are TGTGCCATCAGTTTCAAGGATAGGGGCAATGAGCAGTTCTTC.

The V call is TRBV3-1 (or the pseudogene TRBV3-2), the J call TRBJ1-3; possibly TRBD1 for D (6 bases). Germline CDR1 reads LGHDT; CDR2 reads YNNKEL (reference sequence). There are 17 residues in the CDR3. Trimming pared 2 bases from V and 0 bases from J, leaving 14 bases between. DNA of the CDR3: TGTGCCAGCAGCCAATTCCTCAGGGGATCCTCTGGAAACACCATATATTTT. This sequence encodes CASSQFLRGSSGNTIYF.

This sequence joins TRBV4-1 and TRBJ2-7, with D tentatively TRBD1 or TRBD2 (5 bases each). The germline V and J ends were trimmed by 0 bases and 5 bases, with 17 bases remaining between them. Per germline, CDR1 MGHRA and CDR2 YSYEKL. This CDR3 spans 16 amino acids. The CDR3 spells CASSQDGVEGIHEQYV. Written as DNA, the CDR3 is TGCGCCAGCAGCCAAGATGGGGTAGAGGGGATCCACGAGCAGTACGTC.

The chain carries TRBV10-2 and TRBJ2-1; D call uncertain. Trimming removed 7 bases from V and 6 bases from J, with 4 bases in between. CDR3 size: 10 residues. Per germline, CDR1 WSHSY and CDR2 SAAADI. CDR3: CASIGNEQFF. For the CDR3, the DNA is TGCGCCAGCATCGGCAATGAGCAGTTCTTC.